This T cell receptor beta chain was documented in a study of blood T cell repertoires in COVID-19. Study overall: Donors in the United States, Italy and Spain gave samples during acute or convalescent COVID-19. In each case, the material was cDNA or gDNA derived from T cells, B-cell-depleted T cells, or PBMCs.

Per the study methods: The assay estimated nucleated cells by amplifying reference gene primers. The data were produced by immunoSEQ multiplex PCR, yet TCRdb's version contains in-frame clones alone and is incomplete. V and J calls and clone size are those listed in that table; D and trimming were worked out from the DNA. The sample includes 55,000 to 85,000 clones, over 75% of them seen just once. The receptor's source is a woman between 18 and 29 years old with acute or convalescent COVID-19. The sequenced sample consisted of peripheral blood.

The CDR3 loop is CASSPPGQIYEQYF. The CDR3, as DNA: TGTGCCAGCAGTCCACCGGGACAGATCTACGAGCAGTACTTC. The chain links TRBV28 to TRBJ2-7, with TRBD1 matching over 7 bases. The V gene's germline CDR1 is MDHEN and CDR2 SYDVKM. The CDR3 length is 14 residues. J was trimmed by 3 bases and V by 5 bases; bases with no gene match: 7.